This T cell receptor beta chain was identified during a study of T-cell memory formation after mild COVID-19. Across the study: In these data, TCR clusters were largely donor specific.

Using its own MiXCR run on the 5' RACE reads, TCRdb lists one record per CDR3 protein. Of a few hundred thousand distinct CDR3 sequences listed, 15% to 20% are singletons. Germline V gives CDR1 MGHRA, CDR2 YSYEKL. The CDR3 has 13 amino acids. V was trimmed by 6 bases and J by 2 bases, leaving 10 bases between them. The receptor was derived from a man aged 18-30 years who had mild COVID-19 (a few samples of this study predate the infection). Cell type and time point are not known. This chain joins TRBV4-1 and TRBJ2-5, with D possibly TRBD2 on 7 matching bases. What was sequenced was PBMCs or a T cell subset sorted from them (not recorded which). The CDR3 loop reads CASRKGGQETQYF. The CDR3 DNA reads as TGCGCCAGCAGGAAGGGGGGGCAAGAGACCCAGTACTTC.